This is a list of T cell receptor beta chains from one sample in a study of T cells after yellow fever vaccination. TCRdb processed the 5' RACE reads anew with MiXCR; each CDR3 protein has one entry. Here the sample spans approximately 27,000 distinct CDR3 sequences, 5.5% being singletons. The material sequenced was PBMCs, either bulk or a sorted T-cell subset (CD4+, CD8+, memory, or dextramer-sorted; not recorded which), taken 15 days after the yellow fever booster vaccination. These receptors were taken from a man aged 25-45 years who received the YFV17D yellow fever vaccine. Both conserved end residues are part of each CDR3. D genes are given only for firm matches. Size is omitted from some rows. Given values are once, few, many or a class for expanded clones.

17,TRBD2,TRBJ2-3,many,TRBV6-5,TGTGCCAGCAGTCACAGTAGCGGGAGCCCTCTGGCAGATACGCAGTATTTT,CASSHSSGSPLADTQYF
16,TRBD2,TRBJ2-2,many,TRBV9,TGTGCCAGCAGCGTAACTAGCGGGAGGGCCTCCGGGGAGCTGTTTTTT,CASSVTSGRASGELFF
14,TRBD1,TRBJ2-7,many,TRBV4-2,TGTGCCAGCAGCCAAGTTGGACAGGGGGGCGAGCAGTACTTC,CASSQVGQGGEQYF
15,TRBD2,TRBJ2-5,many,TRBV4-3,TGCGCCAGCAGCCAAGGCGCGGGACTATGGGAGACCCAGTACTTC,CASSQGAGLWETQYF
13,TRBD2,TRBJ2-2,many,TRBV20-1,TGCAGCGGGGGGGGAGCCCTCACCGGGGAGCTGTTTTTT,CSGGGALTGELFF
13,-,TRBJ1-2,many,TRBV5-8,TGTGCCAGCAGCCCGACAGTGGACTATGGCTACACCTTC,CASSPTVDYGYTF
15,TRBD2,TRBJ2-5,many,TRBV12-5,TGTGCTAGTGGCGTAGGGACTAGCGACCAAGAGACCCAGTACTTC,CASGVGTSDQETQYF
15,-,TRBJ2-3,many,TRBV5-1,TGCGCCAGCAGCCAAGAACATGGGTACACAGATACGCAGTATTTT,CASSQEHGYTDTQYF
15,-,TRBJ2-2,medium-sized,TRBV5-1,TGCGCCAGCACTCCCGGGACACTAGTCACCGGGGAGCTGTTTTTT,CASTPGTLVTGELFF
12,-,TRBJ1-5,many,TRBV7-9,TGTGCCAGCAGCGCAGATGTTCAGCCCCAGCATTTT,CASSADVQPQHF
11,-,TRBJ2-5,many,TRBV7-6,TGTGCCAGCAGCCAACAAGAGACCCAGTACTTC,CASSQQETQYF
15,-,TRBJ1-1,many,TRBV14,TGTGCCAGCAGCCCTATGGGACGGATGAACACTGAAGCTTTCTTT,CASSPMGRMNTEAFF
14,TRBD2,TRBJ2-1,many,TRBV20-1,TGCAGTGCTAGCGTACTAGCGGGAGTTGGGGAGCAGTTCTTC,CSASVLAGVGEQFF
13,-,TRBJ2-7,-,TRBV7-9,TGTGCCAGCGGCCCCGCCGGTTGGAACGAGCAGTACTTC,CASGPAGWNEQYF
15,-,TRBJ2-5,many,TRBV10-3,TGTGCCATCAGTTCCCCCGGGGAAACAGGGCGGACCCAGTACTTC,CAISSPGETGRTQYF
15,-,TRBJ2-3,many,TRBV28,TGTGCCAGCAGTTTAGGAGGGGCCGGGCCAGATACGCAGTATTTT,CASSLGGAGPDTQYF
15,-,TRBJ2-3,many,TRBV7-6,TGTGCCAGCAGCTCCCAGGGTCTGGGGACAGATACGCAGTATTTT,CASSSQGLGTDTQYF
14,TRBD2,TRBJ2-2,many,TRBV7-9,TGTGCCAGCAGCTTTAGCGGGAGGCCCGGGGAGCTGTTTTTT,CASSFSGRPGELFF
14,-,TRBJ1-5,many,TRBV7-2,TGTGCCAGCAGCCTAGACATAGTAAATCAGCCCCAGCATTTT,CASSLDIVNQPQHF
12,-,TRBJ2-2,many,TRBV3-1,TGTGCCAGCAGCTGGAACACCGGGGAGCTGTTTTTT,CASSWNTGELFF
16,-,TRBJ2-3,many,TRBV20-1,TGCAGTGCTAGGTCGGCTGTTATTACTTACACAGATACGCAGTATTTT,CSARSAVITYTDTQYF
15,TRBD2,TRBJ2-2,many,TRBV29-1,TGCAGCGTGGGGACTAGCGGGAGTTCCCCCGGGGAGCTGTTTTTT,CSVGTSGSSPGELFF
14,-,TRBJ1-1,many,TRBV9,TGTGCCAGCAGCGTAGGGCCCCCCAACACTGAAGCTTTCTTT,CASSVGPPNTEAFF
15,-,TRBJ1-5,many,TRBV10-2,TGCGCCAGCACCGCAACAGGGTCTGGCAATCAGCCCCAGCATTTT,CASTATGSGNQPQHF
14,-,TRBJ2-3,many,TRBV7-2,TGTGCCAGCAGCTTCGGACCCTACACAGATACGCAGTATTTT,CASSFGPYTDTQYF
13,-,TRBJ1-2,large,TRBV7-9,TGTGCCAGCAGCTTCGGACGGGATTATGGCTACACCTTC,CASSFGRDYGYTF
13,-,TRBJ1-1,many,TRBV6-2/TRBV6-3,TGTGCCAGCAGTTCCGGCTGGACCACTGAAGCTTTCTTT,CASSSGWTTEAFF
12,-,TRBJ2-5,-,TRBV20-1,TGCAGTGCTAGCCCAGGGTCAGAGACCCAGTACTTC,CSASPGSETQYF
14,TRBD2,TRBJ2-1,medium-sized,TRBV12-3/TRBV12-4,TGTGCCAGCAGTTATCGGGGAGGGAACCATGAGCAGTTCTTC,CASSYRGGNHEQFF
13,-,TRBJ1-4,many,TRBV18,TGTGCCAGCTCACCAGGACTGGAGGGAAAACTGTTTTTT,CASSPGLEGKLFF
15,TRBD2,TRBJ2-7,many,TRBV7-9,TGTGCCAGCAGCTTAGTACTAGCGGGAGTCAACGAGCAGTACTTC,CASSLVLAGVNEQYF
13,TRBD1,TRBJ2-7,many,TRBV10-3,TGTGCCATCAGTGAAGGGACAGAGTACGAGCAGTACTTC,CAISEGTEYEQYF
13,TRBD1,TRBJ2-7,many,TRBV5-4,TGTGCCAGCAGCTGGGACAGAAACTACGAGCAGTACTTC,CASSWDRNYEQYF
14,-,TRBJ1-6,-,TRBV7-8,TGTGCCAGCAGCCCCGGACATTCAGGATCACCCCTCCACTTT,CASSPGHSGSPLHF
14,-,TRBJ2-1,many,TRBV29-1,TGCAGCGTGGAAAGGACAGTGACCTACAATGAGCAGTTCTTC,CSVERTVTYNEQFF
15,-,TRBJ2-3,many,TRBV11-1,TGTGCCAGCAGCTTAGCGCGCGGGAACACAGATACGCAGTATTTT,CASSLARGNTDTQYF
14,-,TRBJ1-5,many,TRBV20-1,TGCAGTGCTACCGGACAGTCCCCCAATCAGCCCCAGCATTTT,CSATGQSPNQPQHF
13,TRBD1,TRBJ2-7,many,TRBV7-2,TGTGCCAGCAGCACGGGACAGGGGGTCGAGCAGTACTTC,CASSTGQGVEQYF
15,-,TRBJ2-7,-,TRBV10-3,TGTGCCATCAGTCCCGGCCCGAGGGGGAACTACGAGCAGTACTTC,CAISPGPRGNYEQYF
12,-,TRBJ2-1,many,TRBV6-1,TGTGCCGGTACTAGCCCCTACAATGAGCAGTTCTTC,CAGTSPYNEQFF
15,TRBD2,TRBJ2-1,many,TRBV20-1,TGCAGTGCTAGTTTCACGGGAGGCCCCCGGCATGAGCAGTTCTTC,CSASFTGGPRHEQFF
16,TRBD1,TRBJ1-1,many,TRBV6-2/TRBV6-3,TGTGCCAGCAGTTACTCGACAGGGCAGTGGAACACTGAAGCTTTCTTT,CASSYSTGQWNTEAFF
14,TRBD1,TRBJ2-1,many,TRBV10-3,TGTGCCATCAGCCTACAGGGGGCGCGGAATGAGCAGTTCTTC,CAISLQGARNEQFF
14,-,TRBJ1-4,many,TRBV19,TGTGCCAGTAGTCCGGGATCGGGGATGGAAAAACTGTTTTTT,CASSPGSGMEKLFF
15,TRBD2,TRBJ2-5,many,TRBV20-1,TGCAGTGCTTCTAAACTAGCGGGCCGCGGGGAGACCCAGTACTTC,CSASKLAGRGETQYF
14,TRBD1,TRBJ2-1,many,TRBV6-1,TGTGCCAGCAATACGAGACAGGGACCCAATGAGCAGTTCTTC,CASNTRQGPNEQFF
13,TRBD1,TRBJ2-7,many,TRBV7-8,TGTGCCAGCAGCCGGGACAGACCCTACGAGCAGTACTTC,CASSRDRPYEQYF
15,-,TRBJ2-7,many,TRBV5-1,TGCGCCAGCAACCCTCGGGTGGGAGATTGGGACGAGCAGTACTTC,CASNPRVGDWDEQYF
13,-,TRBJ1-1,many,TRBV4-3,TGCGCCAGCAGCCGTAGGGTCGGCACTGAAGCTTTCTTT,CASSRRVGTEAFF
17,-,TRBJ2-2,many,TRBV7-2,TGTGCCAGCAGCTTAAGTCAGGCCGGGTTGAACACCGGGGAGCTGTTTTTT,CASSLSQAGLNTGELFF
15,-,TRBJ2-3,many,TRBV5-1,TGCGCCAGCAGCTTGGCCCCGGGCAGCACAGATACGCAGTATTTT,CASSLAPGSTDTQYF
14,TRBD1,TRBJ2-5,many,TRBV5-1,TGCGCCAGCAGCCTGGACAGGGCTAAAGAGACCCAGTACTTC,CASSLDRAKETQYF
15,-,TRBJ2-1,many,TRBV5-1,TGCGCCAGCAGCTTGTTAAACGGGCCCTACAATGAGCAGTTCTTC,CASSLLNGPYNEQFF
14,-,TRBJ2-3,many,TRBV28,TGTGCCAGCAGTTCTACCGAAGCCCAAGATACGCAGTATTTT,CASSSTEAQDTQYF
18,TRBD2,TRBJ2-7,many,TRBV5-1,TGCGCCAGCAGCCCCGGACTAGCGGGTGCGGCCTTCTCCTACGAGCAGTACTTC,CASSPGLAGAAFSYEQYF
13,-,TRBJ1-1,many,TRBV5-6,TGTGCCAGCAGCTTCTTGCTGAACACTGAAGCTTTCTTT,CASSFLLNTEAFF
16,TRBD1,TRBJ2-6,-,TRBV24-1,TGTGCCACAGCCGGAGCAGGGGGCTCTGGGGCCAACGTCCTGACTTTC,CATAGAGGSGANVLTF
17,TRBD2,TRBJ2-1,many,TRBV11-2,TGTGCCAGCAGCCTAGACCCTACTAGCGGGAGATGGAATGAGCAGTTCTTC,CASSLDPTSGRWNEQFF
12,-,TRBJ2-7,many,TRBV29-1,TGCAGCGTAGTCACTAGATATACGGCGCAGTACTTC,CSVVTRYTAQYF